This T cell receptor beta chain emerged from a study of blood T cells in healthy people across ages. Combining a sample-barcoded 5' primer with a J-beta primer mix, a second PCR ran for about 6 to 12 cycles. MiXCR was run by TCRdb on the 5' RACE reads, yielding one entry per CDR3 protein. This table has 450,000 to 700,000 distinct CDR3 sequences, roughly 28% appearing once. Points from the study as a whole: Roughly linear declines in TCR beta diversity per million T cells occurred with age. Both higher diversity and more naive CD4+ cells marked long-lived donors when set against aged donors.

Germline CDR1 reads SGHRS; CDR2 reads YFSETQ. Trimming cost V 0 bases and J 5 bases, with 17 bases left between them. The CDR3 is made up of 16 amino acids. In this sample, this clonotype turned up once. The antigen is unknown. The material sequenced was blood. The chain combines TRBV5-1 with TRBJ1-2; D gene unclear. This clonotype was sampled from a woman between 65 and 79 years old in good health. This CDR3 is CASSLAIFQDTYGYTF. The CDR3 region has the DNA TGCGCCAGCAGCTTGGCCATCTTTCAAGATACATATGGCTACACCTTC. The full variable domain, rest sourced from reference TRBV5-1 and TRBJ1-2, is KAGVTQTPRYLIKTRGQQVTLSCSPISGHRSVSWYQQTPGQGLQFLFEYFSETQRNKGNFPGRFSGRQFSNSRSEMNVSTLELGDSALYLCASSLAIFQDTYGYTFGSGTRLTVV.